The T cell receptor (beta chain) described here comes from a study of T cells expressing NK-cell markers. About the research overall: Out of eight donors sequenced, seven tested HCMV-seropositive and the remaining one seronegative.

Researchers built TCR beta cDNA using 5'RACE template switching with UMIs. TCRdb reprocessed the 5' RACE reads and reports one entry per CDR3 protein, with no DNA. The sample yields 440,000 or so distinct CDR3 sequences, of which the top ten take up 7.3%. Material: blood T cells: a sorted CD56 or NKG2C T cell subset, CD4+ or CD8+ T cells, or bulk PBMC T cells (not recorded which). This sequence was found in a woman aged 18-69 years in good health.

CDR3 loop: CAQVPAESSYNEQFF. The genes are TRBV7-9 and TRBJ2-1; the TCRdb call, TRBD2, lacks DNA for checking. CDR3 size: 15 residues. Germline V gene lookup returns CDR1 SEHNR and CDR2 FQNEAQ (reference sequence).